The clone carrying this T cell receptor (beta chain) turned up a few times. The source of the sample is a study of cytomegalovirus exposure and HLA in healthy donors. About the research overall: Across 350 to 500 genotyped donors, 81% landed in the Caucasian-associated ancestry cluster.

The CDR3 is made up of 15 amino acids. The germline V gene encodes CDR1 ENHRY and CDR2 SYGVKD. V lost 5 bases, J lost 2 bases, and 6 bases stayed unmatched. PCR amplification relied on 60 Vbeta primers (plus 13 Jbeta primers). Assay used: immunoSEQ multiplex PCR; TCRdb lists only in-frame clones, some missing. The sample shows some 120,000 clones, 8% to 9.5% of them seen only once. The receptor was isolated from a man aged 40-49 years in good health and CMV-seronegative. The chain is built from TRBV10-3 and TRBJ1-5; 7 bases map to TRBD1. Sequenced material: PBMCs. The CDR3 sequence: CAISPQGPGNQPQHF. CDR3 nucleotides: TGTGCCATCAGTCCACAGGGGCCTGGCAATCAGCCCCAGCATTTT.